This T cell receptor (beta chain) came from a study of blood T cell repertoires in COVID-19. The overall study: Material from acute and convalescent COVID-19 was sourced from the United States, Italy and Spain. From T cells, B-cell-depleted T cells, or PBMCs came the material, which was cDNA or gDNA.

Germline values: CDR1 KGHSH, CDR2 LQKENI. V dropped 7 bases and J dropped 5; count of bases not matched to a gene: 7. This CDR3 comprises 15 residues. Original processing methods: Amplification from reference gene primers served as the basis for estimated nucleated cell counts. Profiled with immunoSEQ multiplex PCR; TCRdb holds only in-frame clones, not every one. The V and J calls and clone size were taken over from that table, and D and trimming were inferred from the DNA. The sample has roughly 300,000 clones, 81% seen once. This TCR was recovered from a woman aged 60-70 years with active or convalescent COVID-19. The chain joins TRBV18 to TRBJ2-1, with 11 bases identical to TRBD2. The sequencing input was peripheral blood. CDR3 coding DNA: TGTGCCAGCTATTCGGGGACTAGCGGACACAATGAGCAGTTCTTC. Its translation is CASYSGTSGHNEQFF.